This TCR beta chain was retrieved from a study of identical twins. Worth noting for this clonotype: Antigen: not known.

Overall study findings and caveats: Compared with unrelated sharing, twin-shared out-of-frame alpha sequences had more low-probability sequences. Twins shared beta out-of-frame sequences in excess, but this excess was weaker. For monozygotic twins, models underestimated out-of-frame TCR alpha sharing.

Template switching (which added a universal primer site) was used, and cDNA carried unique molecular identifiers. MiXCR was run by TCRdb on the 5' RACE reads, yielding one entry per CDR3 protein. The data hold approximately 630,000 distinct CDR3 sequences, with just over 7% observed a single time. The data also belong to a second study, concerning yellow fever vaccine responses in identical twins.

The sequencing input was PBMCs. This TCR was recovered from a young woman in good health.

In DNA, the CDR3 is TGTGCCAGCAGTTACTCGCTCGGTGGTCAGCCCCAGCATTTT. Translation: CASSYSLGGQPQHF. This rearrangement joins TRBV6-5 to TRBJ1-5; no firm D call. Germline CDR1 MNHEY, CDR2 SVGAGI. The V end was cut by 0 bases, the J end by 6 bases, with 9 bases between. This CDR3 is built from 14 residues.